A selection of T cell receptor beta chains follows, all from one sample in a study of blood T cell repertoires in COVID-19. Clones were sequenced by immunoSEQ multiplex PCR, and TCRdb holds only the in-frame ones, with some missing. The data show about 220,000 clones, about four fifths seen once. Material for sequencing was peripheral blood. Source of these receptors: a woman aged 80 or over with acute or convalescent COVID-19. The CDR3 runs from the conserved cysteine through the conserved F or W. The D gene is left open where the match is weak. The listing skips clone size in some rows; elsewhere it reads once, few, many or a size class.

v_gene,j_gene,d_gene,abundance,CDR3nt,CDR3aa
TRBV6-4,TRBJ1-1,-,-,TGTGCCAGCAGCCCCGAGGAAGGGGTTGAAGCTTTCTTT,CASSPEEGVEAFF
TRBV10-3,TRBJ2-7,TRBD1,-,TGTGCCATCAGTGCCCCGGGGACAGGGGTCTACGAGCAGTACTTC,CAISAPGTGVYEQYF
TRBV10-3,TRBJ1-3,-,-,TGTGCCATCAGTGAGGGACAGATCTCTGGAAACACCATATATTTT,CAISEGQISGNTIYF
TRBV27,TRBJ2-1,-,-,TGTGCCAGCAGCCAAATTCTAGCGACCTCCTACAATGAGCAGTTCTTC,CASSQILATSYNEQFF
TRBV3-1/TRBV3-2,TRBJ1-1,TRBD1,-,TGTGCCAGCAGCCAGACACAGGGGAGCACTGAAGCTTTCTTT,CASSQTQGSTEAFF
TRBV28,TRBJ1-5,-,few,TGTGCCAGCAGCTTCGTGAGCATCGCGGCCCAGCATTTT,CASSFVSIAAQHF
TRBV23-1,TRBJ1-3,-,-,TGCGCCAGCAGTCAGCCCAGGGGCAGGCCCCAGCCGAGCTCTGGAAACACCATATATTTT,CASSQPRGRPQPSSGNTIYF
TRBV5-6,TRBJ1-6,TRBD1,-,TGTGCCAGCAGCCCAGGGACAGGAAATAATTCACCCCTCCACTTT,CASSPGTGNNSPLHF
TRBV7-3,TRBJ2-1,TRBD1,-,TGTGCCAGCAGCCCCGGGACAGGGGGCCATGAGCAGTTCTTC,CASSPGTGGHEQFF
TRBV30,TRBJ1-1,-,-,TGTGCCTGGAGACAGGAATTGGACACTGAAGCTTTCTTT,CAWRQELDTEAFF
TRBV11-3,TRBJ2-1,TRBD1,-,TGTGCCAGCAGCTTAGAGGGACAGGGGTTTGAGCAGTTCTTC,CASSLEGQGFEQFF
TRBV6-5,TRBJ1-1,-,-,TGTGCCAGCAGTTGGACCTGGAGGGCAGTGAACACTGAAGCTTTCTTT,CASSWTWRAVNTEAFF
TRBV2,TRBJ1-1,TRBD1,-,TGTGCCAGCAGTGGGGACAGGGACCCTGAAGCTTTCTTT,CASSGDRDPEAFF
TRBV9,TRBJ1-3,TRBD1,-,TGTGCCAGCAGCTCTAGGGGGCATGGTGGAAACACCATATATTTT,CASSSRGHGGNTIYF
TRBV5-1,TRBJ2-1,TRBD1,-,TGCGCCAGCAGCCCGGGACAGGGCTCCTACAATGAGCAGTTCTTC,CASSPGQGSYNEQFF
TRBV3-1/TRBV3-2,TRBJ2-7,-,-,TGTGCCAGCAGTAAGGCAGGGTGGTACGAGCAGTACTTC,CASSKAGWYEQYF
TRBV6-5,TRBJ1-3,-,-,TGTGCCAGCAGTTACTCCCCCGGATTCAGGGGAAACACCATATATTTT,CASSYSPGFRGNTIYF
TRBV28,TRBJ1-2,TRBD1,few,TGTGCCAGCAGTACCCCACAGGGGGGGTACTATGGCTACACCTTC,CASSTPQGGYYGYTF
TRBV24-1,TRBJ1-2,-,-,TGTGCCACCAGTGATTTGCGAGGGCAAGGGATCTATGGCTACACCTTC,CATSDLRGQGIYGYTF
TRBV6-1,TRBJ1-6,-,once,TGTGCCAGCAGTGCCGGGATAAGCTCCTATAATTCACCCCTCCACTTT,CASSAGISSYNSPLHF
TRBV6-4,TRBJ2-5,TRBD1,-,TGTGCCAGCAGTGACTTGGGGACAGGGTTTCACCAAGAGACCCAGTACTTC,CASSDLGTGFHQETQYF
TRBV2,TRBJ2-7,-,-,TGTGCCAGCAGCCTCGACAGTTACTACGAGCAGTACTTC,CASSLDSYYEQYF
TRBV3-1/TRBV3-2,TRBJ1-1,TRBD1,-,TGTGCCAGCAGCCAAGGGTCCGGGACAGGGGGCACTGAAGCTTTCTTT,CASSQGSGTGGTEAFF
TRBV21-1,TRBJ2-5,-,once,TGTGCCAGCAGCATCAGGGCTAGCGGGGGGGTCGAAGAGACCCAGTACTTC,CASSIRASGGVEETQYF
TRBV7-6,TRBJ1-4,-,-,TGTGCCAGCAGCTTAGGTCCGCAGGGTTTGACTAATGAAAAACTGTTTTTT,CASSLGPQGLTNEKLFF
TRBV7-8,TRBJ2-2,TRBD1,-,TGTGCCAGCAGCTTGGGACAGTTTAACACCGGGGAGCTGTTTTTT,CASSLGQFNTGELFF
TRBV10-3,TRBJ2-5,TRBD1,-,TGTGCCATCAGAGACAGGGCCCAAGAGACTCAGTACTTC,CAIRDRAQETQYF
TRBV4-2,TRBJ1-2,-,-,TGTGCCAGCAGCCTTACGAAAGGGGGGGAATATGGCTACACCTTC,CASSLTKGGEYGYTF
TRBV7-9,TRBJ2-2,TRBD1,-,TGTGCCAGCAGCCAGGACAGGGTTTCTGCCGGGGAGCTGTTTTTT,CASSQDRVSAGELFF
TRBV14,TRBJ2-1,TRBD2,-,TGTGCCAGCAGCCTTACCCGACTAGCGGGGTTAAACAATGAGCAGTTCTTC,CASSLTRLAGLNNEQFF
TRBV7-2,TRBJ2-1,-,-,TGTGCCAGCAGCTTAGAAACGAATCGGTTCAATGAGCAGTTCTTC,CASSLETNRFNEQFF
TRBV11-3,TRBJ2-7,-,once,TGTGCCAGCAGCTTTTTGGGCCAGATCACCTACGAGCAGTACTTC,CASSFLGQITYEQYF
TRBV2,TRBJ1-2,TRBD1,few,TGTGCCAGCAGTAACACGGGACAGGGGAGTGGCTACACCTTC,CASSNTGQGSGYTF
TRBV19,TRBJ1-4,-,-,TGTGCCAGTAGTATGGCCGGGGATGCTAATGAAAAACTGTTTTTT,CASSMAGDANEKLFF
TRBV6-5,TRBJ2-2,TRBD2,-,TGTGCCAGCAGGCCGACTAGCGGGAACACCGGGGAGCTGTTTTTT,CASRPTSGNTGELFF
TRBV7-2,TRBJ2-1,TRBD2,-,TGTGCCAGCAGCGTAGGGACTAGCCTCAATGAGCAGTTCTTC,CASSVGTSLNEQFF
TRBV29-1,TRBJ2-5,TRBD1,-,TGCAGCGTCGCCGACAGGGAAGGGGAGACCCAGTACTTC,CSVADREGETQYF
TRBV5-4,TRBJ1-1,-,few,TGTGCCAGCAGCTTGGTGGCAGACACTGAAGCTTTCTTT,CASSLVADTEAFF
TRBV24-1,TRBJ2-7,TRBD1,-,TGTGCCACCAGTGACCCCCGGGACAGGGATTACGAGCAGTACTTC,CATSDPRDRDYEQYF
TRBV28,TRBJ1-1,TRBD1,-,TGTGCCAGCAGTACTTCCGGACAGGGGAACACTGAAGCTTTCTTT,CASSTSGQGNTEAFF
TRBV7-6,TRBJ2-5,-,-,TGTGCCAGCAGTCTTTCGGGCGGGGGCGAAGCTCAAGAGACCCAGTACTTC,CASSLSGGGEAQETQYF
TRBV7-9,TRBJ2-7,-,-,TGTGCCAGCTCCTCCGAGGTGGGGGCGAGCCACGAGCAGTACTTC,CASSSEVGASHEQYF
TRBV7-2,TRBJ2-7,TRBD2,-,TGTGCCAGCAGCTTACAGCGGGGGCCGATCGAGCAGTACTTC,CASSLQRGPIEQYF
TRBV5-6,TRBJ1-2,TRBD1,-,TGTGCCAGCAGACCAGGGGGCGCGCGGGGCTACACCTTC,CASRPGGARGYTF
TRBV20-1,TRBJ1-1,-,-,TGCAGTGCTGCCGGGACATCTGAAGCTTTCTTT,CSAAGTSEAFF
TRBV15,TRBJ1-5,-,medium-sized,TGTGCCACCAGCAGAGATAAGGGGGTCAATCAGCCCCAGCATTTT,CATSRDKGVNQPQHF
TRBV7-2,TRBJ2-7,-,-,TGTGCCAGCAGCTTAGGCCCCCTGGGGCCCTACGAGCAGTACTTC,CASSLGPLGPYEQYF
TRBV7-6,TRBJ1-1,TRBD1,few,TGTGCCAGCAGCTTAGCGCGGACAGGGTGGACTGAAGCTTTCTTT,CASSLARTGWTEAFF